What follows describes a single T cell receptor beta chain. The entry originates in a study of cytomegalovirus exposure and HLA in healthy donors. The CDR3 sequence is 16 residues long. The germline gives CDR1 SNHLY, CDR2 FYNNEI. The V segment lost 3 bases and the J segment 3 bases; nucleotides outside the gene matches: 7. Use of 60 Vbeta and 13 Jbeta primers characterized the PCR. Libraries were prepared by immunoSEQ multiplex PCR; TCRdb keeps only in-frame clonotypes and omits some of them. The sample has about 140,000 clones; 80% are singletons. The chain recombines TRBV2 with TRBJ2-7; 11 bases are a match to TRBD2. Sequencing input: PBMCs. This sequence originates from a male donor in good health and CMV-seropositive. CDR3 nucleotides: TGTGCCAGCAGTGAGGGACTAGCGGCTTTCCTCTACGAGCAGTACTTC. This sequence encodes CASSEGLAAFLYEQYF.